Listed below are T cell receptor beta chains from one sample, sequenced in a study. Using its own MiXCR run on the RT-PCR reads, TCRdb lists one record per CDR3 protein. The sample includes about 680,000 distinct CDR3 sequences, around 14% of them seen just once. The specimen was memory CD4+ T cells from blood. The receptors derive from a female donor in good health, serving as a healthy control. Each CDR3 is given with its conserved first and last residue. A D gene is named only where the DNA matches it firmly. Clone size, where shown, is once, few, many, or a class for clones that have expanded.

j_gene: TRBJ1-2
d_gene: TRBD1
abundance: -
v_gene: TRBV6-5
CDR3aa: CASSSWDRGLNGYTF
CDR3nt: TGTGCCAGCAGTAGTTGGGACAGGGGACTTAACGGCTACACCTTC

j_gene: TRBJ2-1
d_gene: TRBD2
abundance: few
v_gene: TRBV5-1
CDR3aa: CASSLVVGGRYNEQFF
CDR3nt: TGCGCCAGCAGCTTGGTAGTGGGAGGGCGCTACAATGAGCAGTTCTTC

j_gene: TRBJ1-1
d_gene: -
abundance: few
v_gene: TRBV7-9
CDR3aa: CASTQRANTEAFF
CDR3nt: TGTGCCAGCACCCAAAGGGCGAACACTGAAGCTTTCTTT

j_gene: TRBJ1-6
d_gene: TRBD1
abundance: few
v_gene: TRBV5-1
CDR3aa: CASSVSGTVNSPLHF
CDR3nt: TGCGCCAGCAGCGTGAGTGGGACAGTTAATTCACCCCTCCACTTT

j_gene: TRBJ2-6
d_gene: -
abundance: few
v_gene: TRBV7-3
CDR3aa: CASSRLGANVLTF
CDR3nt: TGTGCCAGCTCAAGGTTGGGGGCCAACGTCCTGACTTTC

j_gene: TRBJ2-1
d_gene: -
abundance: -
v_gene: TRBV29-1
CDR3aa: CSVEGGGNEQFF
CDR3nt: TGCAGCGTCGAGGGGGGGGGCAATGAGCAGTTCTTC

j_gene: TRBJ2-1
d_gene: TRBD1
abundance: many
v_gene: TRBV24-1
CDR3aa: CATSEHTTGGIGNEQFF
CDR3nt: TGTGCCACCAGTGAACACACCACAGGGGGAATTGGGAATGAGCAGTTCTTC

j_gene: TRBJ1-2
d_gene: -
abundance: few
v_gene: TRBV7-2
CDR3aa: CASSLAAGSGYTF
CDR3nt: TGTGCCAGCAGCTTGGCGGCGGGCAGCGGCTACACCTTC

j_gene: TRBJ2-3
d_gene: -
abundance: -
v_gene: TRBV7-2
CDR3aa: CASSLGGPGRDTQYF
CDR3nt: TGTGCCAGCAGCTTAGGCGGCCCCGGACGGGATACGCAGTATTTT

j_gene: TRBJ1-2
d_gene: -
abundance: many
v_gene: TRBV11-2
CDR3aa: CASSQLGGPSRGYGYTF
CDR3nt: TGTGCCAGCAGTCAACTCGGGGGTCCGTCGCGTGGCTATGGCTACACCTTC

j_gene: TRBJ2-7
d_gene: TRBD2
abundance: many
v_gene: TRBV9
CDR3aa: CASSVGPSGSSYEQYF
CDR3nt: TGTGCCAGCAGCGTAGGCCCTAGCGGGAGCTCCTACGAGCAGTACTTC

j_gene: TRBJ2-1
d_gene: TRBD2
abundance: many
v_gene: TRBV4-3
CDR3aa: CASSQGAGADNEQFF
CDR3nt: TGCGCCAGCAGCCAAGGAGCGGGGGCCGACAATGAGCAGTTCTTC

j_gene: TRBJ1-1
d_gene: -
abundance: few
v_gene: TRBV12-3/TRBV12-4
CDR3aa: CASSLGLGARTEAFF
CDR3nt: TGTGCCAGCAGTTTGGGGTTGGGGGCTCGGACTGAAGCTTTCTTT

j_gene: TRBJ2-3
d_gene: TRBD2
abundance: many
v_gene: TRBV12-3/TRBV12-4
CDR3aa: CASSTRTSGTDTQYF
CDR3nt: TGTGCCAGCAGTACTCGGACTAGCGGCACAGATACGCAGTATTTT

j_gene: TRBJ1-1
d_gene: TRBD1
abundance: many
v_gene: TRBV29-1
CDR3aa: CSGDRGATEAFF
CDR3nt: TGCAGCGGGGACAGGGGAGCCACTGAAGCTTTCTTT

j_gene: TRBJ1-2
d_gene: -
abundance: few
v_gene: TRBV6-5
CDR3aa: CASNHNSDSVGYTF
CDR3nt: TGTGCCAGCAACCACAATTCGGACAGCGTGGGCTACACCTTC

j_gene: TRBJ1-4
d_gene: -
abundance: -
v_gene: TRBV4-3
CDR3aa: CASSQDNRVWDEKLFF
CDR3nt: TGCGCCAGCAGCCAAGATAACCGGGTATGGGATGAAAAACTGTTTTTT

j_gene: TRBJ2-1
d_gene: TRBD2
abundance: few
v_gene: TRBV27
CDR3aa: CAGRGRTSGGNEQFF
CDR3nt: TGTGCCGGTAGGGGGAGGACTAGCGGGGGCAATGAGCAGTTCTTC

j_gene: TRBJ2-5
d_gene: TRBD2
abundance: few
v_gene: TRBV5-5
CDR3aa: CASSSGLAGVGETQYF
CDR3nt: TGTGCCAGCAGCTCCGGACTAGCGGGAGTAGGAGAGACCCAGTACTTC

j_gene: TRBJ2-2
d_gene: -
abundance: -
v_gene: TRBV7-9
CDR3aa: CASSPTLGTGELFF
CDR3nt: TGTGCCAGCAGCCCCACTTTGGGCACCGGGGAGCTGTTTTTT

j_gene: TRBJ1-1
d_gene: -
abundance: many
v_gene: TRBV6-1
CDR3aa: CASSVGRNMNTEAFF
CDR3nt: TGTGCCAGCAGTGTGGGAAGGAACATGAACACTGAAGCTTTCTTT

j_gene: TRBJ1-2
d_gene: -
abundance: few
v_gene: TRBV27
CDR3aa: CASSSHGGYGYTF
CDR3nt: TGTGCCAGCAGTTCACATGGGGGCTATGGCTACACCTTC

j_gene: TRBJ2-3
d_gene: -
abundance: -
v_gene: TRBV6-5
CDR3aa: CASKGGAATFTDTQYF
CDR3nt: TGTGCCAGCAAGGGTGGAGCTGCTACGTTCACAGATACGCAGTATTTT

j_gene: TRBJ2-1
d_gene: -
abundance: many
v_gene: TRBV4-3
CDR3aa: CASSQGIESSYNEQFF
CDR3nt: TGCGCCAGCAGCCAAGGAATTGAGAGCTCCTACAATGAGCAGTTCTTC

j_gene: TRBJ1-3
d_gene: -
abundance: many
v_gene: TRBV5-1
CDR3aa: CASSLGGSGNTIYF
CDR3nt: TGTGCCAGCAGTTTGGGGGGCTCTGGAAACACCATATATTTT

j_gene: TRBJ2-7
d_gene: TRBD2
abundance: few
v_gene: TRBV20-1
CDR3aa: CSAAGTSAGMEREQYF
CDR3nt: TGCAGTGCGGCCGGGACTAGCGCGGGAATGGAAAGGGAGCAGTACTTC

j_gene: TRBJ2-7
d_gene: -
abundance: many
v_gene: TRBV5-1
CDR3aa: CASSDSYSYEQYF
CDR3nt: TGCGCCAGCAGCGACAGCTACTCCTACGAGCAGTACTTC

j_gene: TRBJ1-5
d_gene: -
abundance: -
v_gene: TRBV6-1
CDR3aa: CASRRPGGKDQPQHF
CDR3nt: TGTGCCAGCAGACGGCCGGGGGGCAAGGATCAGCCCCAGCATTTT

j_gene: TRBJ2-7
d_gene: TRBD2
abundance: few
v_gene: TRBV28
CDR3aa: CASTRPGVAGFASYEQYF
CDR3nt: TGTGCCAGCACTCGTCCCGGGGTAGCGGGATTTGCCTCCTACGAGCAGTACTTC

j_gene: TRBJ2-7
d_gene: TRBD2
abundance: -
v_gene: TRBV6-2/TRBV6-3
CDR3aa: CASSYSIWTRQYEQYF
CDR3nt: TGTGCCAGCAGTTACTCGATCTGGACTAGACAATACGAGCAGTACTTC

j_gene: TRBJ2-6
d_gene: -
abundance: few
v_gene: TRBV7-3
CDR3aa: CASSSTLLLPLGGANVLTF
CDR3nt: TGTGCCAGCAGCTCAACCTTGTTACTTCCCTTGGGGGGGGCCAACGTCCTGACTTTC

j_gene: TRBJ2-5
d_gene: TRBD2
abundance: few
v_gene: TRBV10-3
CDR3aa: CAISDVASGVQETQYF
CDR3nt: TGTGCCATCAGTGATGTGGCTAGCGGGGTTCAAGAGACCCAGTACTTC

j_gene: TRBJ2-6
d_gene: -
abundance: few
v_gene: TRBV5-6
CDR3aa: CASSLMGTLSGANVLTF
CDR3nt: TGTGCCAGCAGCTTGATGGGAACCCTCTCTGGGGCCAACGTCCTGACTTTC

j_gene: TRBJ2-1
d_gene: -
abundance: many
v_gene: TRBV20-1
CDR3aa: CSAPDRANSQFF
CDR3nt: TGCAGTGCTCCCGATCGGGCTAATTCGCAGTTCTTC

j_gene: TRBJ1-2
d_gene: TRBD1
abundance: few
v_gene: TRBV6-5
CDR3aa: CASSTDRATGYTF
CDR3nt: TGTGCCAGCAGTACGGACAGGGCGACTGGCTACACCTTC

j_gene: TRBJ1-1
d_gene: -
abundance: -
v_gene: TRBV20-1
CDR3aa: CSARHQRSVNTEAFF
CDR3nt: TGCAGTGCTCGGCACCAGAGATCAGTGAACACTGAAGCTTTCTTT

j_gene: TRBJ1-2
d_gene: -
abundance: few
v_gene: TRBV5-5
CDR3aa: CASSLVNNYGYTF
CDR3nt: TGTGCCAGCAGCTTGGTGAATAACTATGGCTACACCTTC

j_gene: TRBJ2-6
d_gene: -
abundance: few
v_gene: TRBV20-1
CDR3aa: CSAESGSRGANVLTF
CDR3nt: TGCAGTGCTGAATCTGGGTCCCGGGGGGCCAACGTCCTGACTTTC

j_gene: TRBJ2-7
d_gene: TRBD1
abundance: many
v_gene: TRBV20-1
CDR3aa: CSASDRGGEQYF
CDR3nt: TGCAGTGCTTCGGACAGGGGTGGAGAGCAGTACTTC

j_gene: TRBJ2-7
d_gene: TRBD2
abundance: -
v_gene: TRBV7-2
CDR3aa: CASSPMGGSSYEQYF
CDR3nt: TGTGCCAGCAGCCCAATGGGGGGGAGCTCCTACGAGCAGTACTTC

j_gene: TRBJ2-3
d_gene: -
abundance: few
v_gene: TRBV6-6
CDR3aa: CASSLDSRGGDTQYF
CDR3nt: TGTGCCAGCAGTTTGGACAGCAGAGGGGGAGATACGCAGTATTTT

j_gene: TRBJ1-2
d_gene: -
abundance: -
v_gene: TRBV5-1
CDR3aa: CASSLVGGSYGYTF
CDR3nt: TGTGCCAGCAGCTTAGTAGGGGGAAGCTATGGCTACACCTTC

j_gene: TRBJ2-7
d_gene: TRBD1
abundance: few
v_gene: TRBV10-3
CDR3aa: CAIRDRAYEQYF
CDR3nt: TGTGCCATCAGGGACAGGGCCTACGAGCAGTACTTC

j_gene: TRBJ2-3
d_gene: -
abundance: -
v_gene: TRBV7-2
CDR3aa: CASSLAPHLDTQYF
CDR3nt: TGTGCCAGCAGCTTAGCGCCCCACTTAGATACGCAGTATTTT

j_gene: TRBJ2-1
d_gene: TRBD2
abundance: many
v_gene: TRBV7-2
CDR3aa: CASSLQVGLAGNEQFF
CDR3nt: TGTGCCAGCAGCTTACAGGTAGGACTAGCGGGTAATGAGCAGTTCTTC

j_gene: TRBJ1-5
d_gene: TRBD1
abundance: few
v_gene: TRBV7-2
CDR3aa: CASSPGTGYSNQPQHF
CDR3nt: TGTGCCAGCAGCCCCGGGACAGGATATAGCAATCAGCCCCAGCATTTT

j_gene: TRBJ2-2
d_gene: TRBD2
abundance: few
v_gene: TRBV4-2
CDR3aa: CASSHPPERGLGTGELFF
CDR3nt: TGTGCCAGCAGCCATCCCCCTGAGCGGGGGCTCGGCACCGGGGAGCTGTTTTTT

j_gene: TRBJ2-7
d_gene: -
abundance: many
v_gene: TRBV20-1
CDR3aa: CSARGGTEYEQYF
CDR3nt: TGCAGTGCTAGAGGCGGCACTGAATACGAGCAGTACTTC

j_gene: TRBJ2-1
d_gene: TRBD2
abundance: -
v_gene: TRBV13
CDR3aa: CASSLGWTSGFYNEQFF
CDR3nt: TGTGCCAGCAGCTTAGGGTGGACTAGCGGCTTCTACAATGAGCAGTTCTTC

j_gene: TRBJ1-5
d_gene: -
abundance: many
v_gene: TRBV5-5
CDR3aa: CASSGGTGSYSNQPQHF
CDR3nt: TGTGCCAGCAGCGGCGGTACAGGCAGTTATAGCAATCAGCCCCAGCATTTT

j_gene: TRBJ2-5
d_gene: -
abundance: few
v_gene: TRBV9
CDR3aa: CASSPGGSGIQETQYF
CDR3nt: TGTGCCAGCAGCCCAGGGGGTAGCGGGATCCAAGAGACCCAGTACTTC

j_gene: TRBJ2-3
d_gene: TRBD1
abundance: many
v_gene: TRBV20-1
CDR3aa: CSASWQGADTQYF
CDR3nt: TGCAGTGCTAGTTGGCAGGGGGCAGATACGCAGTATTTT

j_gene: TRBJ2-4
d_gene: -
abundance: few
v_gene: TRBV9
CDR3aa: CASSGSLAAGTNIQYF
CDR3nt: TGTGCCAGCAGCGGATCCTTAGCCGCGGGGACGAACATTCAGTACTTC

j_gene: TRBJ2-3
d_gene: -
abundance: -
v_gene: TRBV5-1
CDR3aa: CASRVKGETDTQYF
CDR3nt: TGCGCCAGCCGGGTGAAGGGGGAAACAGATACGCAGTATTTT

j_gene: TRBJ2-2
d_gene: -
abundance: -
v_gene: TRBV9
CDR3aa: CASSVAAGTSDTGELFF
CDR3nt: TGTGCCAGCAGCGTAGCTGCCGGGACAAGTGACACCGGGGAGCTGTTTTTT

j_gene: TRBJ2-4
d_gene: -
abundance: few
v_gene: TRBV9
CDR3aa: CASSHNENIQYF
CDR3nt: TGTGCCAGCAGCCACAATGAAAACATTCAGTACTTC

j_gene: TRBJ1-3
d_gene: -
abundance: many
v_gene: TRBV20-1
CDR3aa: CSATSAQGTGNTIYF
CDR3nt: TGCAGTGCTACCTCCGCCCAGGGGACTGGAAACACCATATATTTT

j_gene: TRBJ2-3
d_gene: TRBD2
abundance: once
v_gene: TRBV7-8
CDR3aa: CASSLWTSGRVADTQYF
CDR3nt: TGTGCCAGCAGCCTTTGGACTAGCGGGAGGGTCGCAGATACGCAGTATTTT

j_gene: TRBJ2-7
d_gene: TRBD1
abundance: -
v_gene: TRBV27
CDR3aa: CASKDSSVQGLYEQYF
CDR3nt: TGTGCCAGCAAGGATTCGAGCGTACAGGGGTTATACGAGCAGTACTTC